Listed below are T cell receptor beta chains from one sample, sequenced in a study. One entry per CDR3 protein, called by TCRdb with MiXCR from the 5' RACE reads. Seen here are 55,000 to 75,000 distinct CDR3 sequences, roughly 30% observed once, and the top ten hold about 2.3%. Sequenced material: tumor-infiltrating naive CD4+ T cells sorted from the breast tumor. The receptors derive from a female donor with breast cancer. Each CDR3 is given with its conserved first and last residue. Each record gives: clone size, J gene, V gene, D gene, CDR3 protein, CDR3 DNA. The D gene is left open where the match is weak. Where a row states a size, it is once, few, many or the class of an expanded clone; other rows omit it.

size: few; J: TRBJ1-1; V: TRBV12-3/TRBV12-4; D: NA; CDR3: CASSLGGGGRTEAFF; DNA: TGTGCCAGCAGTTTAGGCGGGGGCGGACGGACTGAAGCTTTCTTT
size: medium-sized; J: TRBJ2-2; V: TRBV11-2; D: TRBD2; CDR3: CASSFSGRRSGELFF; DNA: TGTGCCAGCAGCTTCAGCGGGAGAAGGTCCGGGGAGCTGTTTTTT
size: NA; J: TRBJ2-5; V: TRBV20-1; D: NA; CDR3: CSARYGVKETQYF; DNA: TGCAGTGCTAGATACGGTGTGAAGGAGACCCAGTACTTC
size: few; J: TRBJ2-1; V: TRBV4-3; D: TRBD2; CDR3: CASSEGSLREVEQFF; DNA: TGCGCCAGCAGCGAAGGGTCCTTGCGGGAGGTAGAGCAGTTCTTC
size: NA; J: TRBJ1-2; V: TRBV2; D: NA; CDR3: CARRKEDMNYGYTF; DNA: TGTGCCAGGAGGAAGGAGGACATGAACTATGGCTACACCTTC
size: NA; J: TRBJ2-1; V: TRBV4-3; D: NA; CDR3: CASSQVFSSCNEQFF; DNA: TGCGCCAGCAGCCAAGTATTTAGCTCCTGCAATGAGCAGTTCTTC
size: many; J: TRBJ2-1; V: TRBV4-3; D: TRBD2; CDR3: CASSQVRTSGSSNEQFF; DNA: TGCGCCAGCAGCCAAGTTCGGACTAGCGGGAGTTCCAATGAGCAGTTCTTC
size: few; J: TRBJ1-4; V: TRBV10-3; D: TRBD1; CDR3: CAISESAGGGEKLFF; DNA: TGTGCCATCAGTGAGTCGGCAGGGGGAGGAGAAAAACTGTTTTTT
size: many; J: TRBJ2-5; V: TRBV7-3; D: NA; CDR3: CASSRGDGETQYF; DNA: TGTGCCAGCAGCAGAGGGGATGGAGAGACCCAGTACTTC
size: few; J: TRBJ2-5; V: TRBV3-1; D: TRBD1; CDR3: CASSQEAGGTETQYF; DNA: TGTGCCAGCAGCCAAGAAGCAGGGGGCACGGAGACCCAGTACTTC
size: medium-sized; J: TRBJ2-5; V: TRBV6-1; D: TRBD1; CDR3: CASSEQTGPKETQYF; DNA: TGTGCCAGCAGTGAACAGACAGGGCCTAAAGAGACCCAGTACTTC
size: medium-sized; J: TRBJ2-3; V: TRBV7-9; D: TRBD2; CDR3: CASSSKGTSGGAPGTDTQYF; DNA: TGTGCCAGCAGCTCTAAGGGAACTAGCGGGGGGGCCCCTGGCACAGATACGCAGTATTTT
size: NA; J: TRBJ2-1; V: TRBV11-1; D: TRBD2; CDR3: CASSFGGGSVNEQFF; DNA: TGTGCCAGCAGCTTTGGTGGCGGGAGTGTTAATGAGCAGTTCTTC
size: few; J: TRBJ2-7; V: TRBV12-3/TRBV12-4; D: NA; CDR3: CASRNRDGQQYF; DNA: TGTGCCAGCAGGAATAGGGACGGCCAGCAGTACTTC
size: NA; J: TRBJ1-5; V: TRBV20-1; D: NA; CDR3: CSTRPRDTVNQPQHF; DNA: TGCAGTACTCGTCCCCGGGACACCGTCAATCAGCCCCAGCATTTT
size: many; J: TRBJ1-2; V: TRBV20-1; D: NA; CDR3: CSAQGNGYTF; DNA: TGCAGTGCTCAGGGGAATGGCTACACCTTC
size: many; J: TRBJ1-5; V: TRBV27; D: NA; CDR3: CASSLFVGQPQHF; DNA: TGTGCCAGCAGTTTATTTGTGGGACAGCCCCAGCATTTT
size: NA; J: TRBJ2-5; V: TRBV12-3/TRBV12-4; D: NA; CDR3: CASSFLLETQYF; DNA: TGTGCCAGCAGTTTTCTCTTAGAGACCCAGTACTTC
size: few; J: TRBJ2-1; V: TRBV6-2/TRBV6-3; D: TRBD2; CDR3: CASSSLGSGSSYNEQFF; DNA: TGTGCCAGCAGTTCTCTTGGGAGCGGGAGCTCCTACAATGAGCAGTTCTTC
size: many; J: TRBJ2-3; V: TRBV5-1; D: TRBD2; CDR3: CASSLEGLVGTDTQYF; DNA: TGCGCCAGCAGCTTGGAGGGACTAGTTGGCACAGATACGCAGTATTTT
size: few; J: TRBJ2-1; V: TRBV9; D: NA; CDR3: CASSVAGNGNNEQFF; DNA: TGTGCCAGCAGCGTAGCAGGGAATGGGAACAATGAGCAGTTCTTC
size: few; J: TRBJ2-5; V: TRBV7-9; D: TRBD1; CDR3: CASSFTGAGETQYF; DNA: TGTGCCAGCAGCTTCACAGGGGCTGGGGAGACCCAGTACTTC
size: few; J: TRBJ1-1; V: TRBV2; D: TRBD1; CDR3: CASSPRDRNTEAFF; DNA: TGTGCCAGCAGTCCACGGGACAGGAACACTGAAGCTTTCTTT
size: few; J: TRBJ1-1; V: TRBV5-5; D: NA; CDR3: CASSLEVSRLNTEAFF; DNA: TGTGCCAGCAGCTTGGAGGTGTCCAGATTGAACACTGAAGCTTTCTTT
size: few; J: TRBJ2-3; V: TRBV5-1; D: NA; CDR3: CASSPSPDPSTDTQYF; DNA: TGCGCCAGCAGCCCGAGCCCCGACCCCAGCACAGATACGCAGTATTTT
size: many; J: TRBJ2-1; V: TRBV3-1; D: TRBD2; CDR3: CASETAGGNEQFF; DNA: TGTGCCAGTGAGACTGCGGGGGGGAATGAGCAGTTCTTC
size: NA; J: TRBJ2-3; V: TRBV5-1; D: TRBD2; CDR3: CVSSPGLDTDTQYF; DNA: TGCGTCAGCAGTCCGGGACTAGACACAGATACGCAGTATTTT
size: NA; J: TRBJ2-2; V: TRBV5-1; D: TRBD2; CDR3: CASSLFLLAGNRGTGELFF; DNA: TGCGCCAGCAGCTTGTTCCTACTAGCGGGAAATAGGGGCACCGGGGAGCTGTTTTTT
size: NA; J: TRBJ2-5; V: TRBV20-1; D: TRBD2; CDR3: CSATPTSGEETQYF; DNA: TGCAGTGCTACCCCGACTAGCGGGGAGGAGACCCAGTACTTC
size: NA; J: TRBJ2-1; V: TRBV7-8; D: TRBD2; CDR3: CASSLEGLAVHEQFF; DNA: TGTGCCAGCAGCCTGGAGGGACTAGCTGTCCATGAGCAGTTCTTC
size: few; J: TRBJ2-5; V: TRBV2; D: TRBD2; CDR3: CASSGLAVGGETQYF; DNA: TGTGCCAGCAGTGGCCTAGCGGTAGGAGGAGAGACCCAGTACTTC
size: NA; J: TRBJ2-3; V: TRBV5-1; D: TRBD2; CDR3: CASSWTSESTDTQYF; DNA: TGCGCCAGCAGCTGGACTAGCGAGAGCACAGATACGCAGTATTTT
size: many; J: TRBJ2-3; V: TRBV27; D: NA; CDR3: CAPRGDRPADTQYF; DNA: TGTGCCCCTAGGGGGGACAGACCGGCCGATACGCAGTATTTT
size: NA; J: TRBJ1-2; V: TRBV19; D: TRBD1; CDR3: CASSILTGGNYGYTF; DNA: TGTGCCAGTAGTATCCTGACAGGGGGAAACTATGGCTACACCTTC
size: many; J: TRBJ2-3; V: TRBV7-3; D: NA; CDR3: CASSLIHGGVQDTQYF; DNA: TGTGCCAGCAGCTTAATACATGGGGGAGTACAAGATACGCAGTATTTT
size: NA; J: TRBJ2-1; V: TRBV18; D: NA; CDR3: CASSPSFNNEQFF; DNA: TGTGCCAGCTCACCAAGCTTTAACAATGAGCAGTTCTTC
size: medium-sized; J: TRBJ2-4; V: TRBV5-1; D: NA; CDR3: CASSLDSGLIYF; DNA: TGCGCCAGCAGCTTGGATTCGGGACTCATTTACTTC
size: many; J: TRBJ2-3; V: TRBV5-1; D: TRBD1; CDR3: CASSKTGGPTDTQYF; DNA: TGCGCCAGCAGTAAAACAGGGGGACCCACAGATACGCAGTATTTT
size: NA; J: TRBJ2-5; V: TRBV21-1; D: NA; CDR3: CAGSKLKWQQETQYF; DNA: TGTGCCGGCAGCAAGCTAAAATGGCAGCAAGAGACCCAGTACTTC
size: NA; J: TRBJ1-2; V: TRBV3-1; D: TRBD1; CDR3: CASSQSGQCGYGYTF; DNA: TGTGCCAGCAGCCAATCGGGACAGTGCGGCTATGGCTACACCTTC
size: many; J: TRBJ2-5; V: TRBV7-2; D: NA; CDR3: CASSSGTPITAETQYF; DNA: TGTGCCAGCAGCTCCGGGACTCCCATTACGGCGGAGACCCAGTACTTC
size: many; J: TRBJ1-6; V: TRBV20-1; D: TRBD1; CDR3: CSARDPRKGTVDSPLHF; DNA: TGCAGTGCTAGAGATCCCCGGAAGGGGACAGTGGATTCACCCCTCCACTTT
size: few; J: TRBJ1-1; V: TRBV6-1; D: NA; CDR3: CASIQRSSMNTEAFF; DNA: TGTGCCAGCATCCAAAGATCCAGTATGAACACTGAAGCTTTCTTT
size: NA; J: TRBJ2-1; V: TRBV6-2/TRBV6-3; D: TRBD2; CDR3: CASSYRAGGPVGQFF; DNA: TGTGCCAGCAGTTATAGGGCGGGAGGGCCGGTTGGGCAGTTCTTC
size: many; J: TRBJ2-5; V: TRBV4-2; D: NA; CDR3: CASSQAGWETQYF; DNA: TGTGCCAGCAGCCAAGCCGGGTGGGAGACCCAGTACTTC
size: few; J: TRBJ1-2; V: TRBV28; D: TRBD1; CDR3: CASSGQGLGLIVDYTF; DNA: TGTGCCAGCAGTGGACAGGGATTGGGTTTAATTGTGGACTACACCTTC
size: NA; J: TRBJ1-2; V: TRBV11-2; D: TRBD1; CDR3: CASSSRQGKMAMNGYTF; DNA: TGTGCCAGCAGCTCCCGACAGGGTAAAATGGCTATGAATGGCTACACCTTC